These 23 T cell receptor beta chains share one sample of origin, sequenced in a study of response to subunit inactivated influenza vaccine. MiXCR, run by TCRdb on the RT-PCR reads, gives a single entry per CDR3 protein. The repertoire includes 500,000 to 600,000 distinct CDR3 sequences, around 11% of them detected once, and roughly 11% sits in the top ten. These data also formed part of another study, on T cells expressing NK-cell markers. According to that study: The cDNA for TCR beta came from 5'RACE template switching with UMIs.

This specimen consisted of PBMCs from blood, obtained on the day of vaccination. The receptors shown here come from a man aged 50 to 59 who received an inactivated influenza vaccine.

CDR3 coding DNA: TGTGCCAGCAGTTACTCGAAACCCGCCGGGGAGCTGTTTTTT. Amino acid sequence: CASSYSKPAGELFF. This sequence joins TRBV6-5 and TRBJ2-2, with no clear D. Germline assignment: CDR1 MNHEY and CDR2 SVGAGI. V lost 0 bases to trimming and J lost 6 bases, with 8 bases between them. The CDR3 spans 14 residues.

This clonotype was counted between two and nine times. V and J are TRBV11-2 and TRBJ2-5, with TRBD2 matching over 9 bases. Germline CDR1 is SGHAT and CDR2 is FQNNGV. CDR3 length: 16 residues. J was trimmed by 5 bases and V by 2 bases; bases with no gene match: 9. CDR3 nucleotides: TGTGCCAGCAGCTTATCTCCGAGCGGGGGGCGGGAGACCCAGTACTTC. Its translation: CASSLSPSGGRETQYF.

The gene calls are TRBV6-2 or TRBV6-3 and TRBJ1-1; D not certain. Germline V lookup: CDR1 MNHEY, CDR2 SVGEGT. With 2 bases removed from V and 7 bases from J, the gap between germline ends came to 14 bases. This CDR3 spans 14 amino acids. The CDR3 is CASSYISDISEAFF. Written as DNA, the CDR3 is TGTGCCAGCAGTTACATCTCGGATATCAGTGAAGCTTTCTTT.

In this sample, this clonotype turned up a few times. The chain combines TRBV5-1 with TRBJ2-1; D remains ambiguous. Germline V gene lookup returns CDR1 SGHRS and CDR2 YFSETQ. The germline V and J ends were trimmed by 0 bases and 0 bases, with 10 bases remaining between them. This CDR3 has 16 residues. The CDR3: CASSLEAQSSYNEQFF. The CDR3 DNA follows: TGCGCCAGCAGCTTGGAGGCTCAGAGCTCCTACAATGAGCAGTTCTTC.

The chain uses TRBV4-1 and TRBJ2-1; 9 nucleotides line up with TRBD1. V gave up 7 bases and J gave up 6 bases; unmatched junction bases: 7. Germline-derived CDR1 and CDR2 are MGHRA and YSYEKL. The length of the CDR3 is 14 residues. CDR3 in amino acids: CASKTGQGGNEQFF. CDR3 DNA: TGCGCCAGCAAAACGGGACAGGGAGGCAATGAGCAGTTCTTC.

The rearrangement uses TRBV7-8 and TRBJ1-1; D perhaps matches TRBD1 (6 bases). V was pared by 5 bases and J by 1 base, with 20 bases between. The CDR3 is made up of 17 amino acids. Germline CDR1 is SGHVS and CDR2 is FQNEAQ. Written as DNA, the CDR3 is TGTGCCAGCAGCCAAAAATTACCGGGACACCCGAACACTGAAGCTTTCTTT. Translation: CASSQKLPGHPNTEAFF.

This clonotype showed up just a few times. The genes are TRBV24-1 and TRBJ2-1, with TRBD2 matching over 14 bases. The CDR3 has 16 residues. J was trimmed by 7 bases and V by 6 bases; bases with no gene match: 7. Germline loops: CDR1 KGHDR, CDR2 SFDVKD. The CDR3 sequence: CATSPRWTSGRNEQFF. The CDR3 DNA is TGTGCCACCAGTCCCAGATGGACTAGCGGGAGGAATGAGCAGTTCTTC.

This clonotype was counted a few times. The chain recombines TRBV10-3 with TRBJ1-2; 8 nucleotides agree with TRBD1. J lost 8 bases, V lost 3 bases, and 11 bases had no gene match. The length of the CDR3 is 15 residues. Germline loops: CDR1 ENHRY, CDR2 SYGVKD. For the CDR3, the DNA is TGTGCCATCAGTGAACTGGACAGGGCAGGGAAGGGCTACACCTTC. Amino acids: CAISELDRAGKGYTF.

This chain uses TRBV6-5 with TRBJ2-1; TRBD2 matches 10 bases. The CDR3 sequence is 16 residues long. Unmatched junction bases numbered 7, after V lost 4 bases and J lost 4 bases. The germline V gene encodes CDR1 MNHEY and CDR2 SVGAGI. CDR3: CASSSLGSGGYNEQFF. CDR3 nucleotides: TGTGCCAGCAGTTCCCTGGGTAGCGGGGGGTACAATGAGCAGTTCTTC.

As to this clonotype: Because the CDR3 is missing its conserved closing phenylalanine or tryptophan, this is likely a read error. The rearrangement uses TRBV4-2 and TRBJ2-1, with 9 bases matching TRBD2. This CDR3 contains 16 residues. Germline-derived CDR1 and CDR2 are LGHNA and YNFKEQ. Unmatched junction bases numbered 15, after V lost 8 bases and J lost 7 bases. CDR3 in amino acids: CASSEGAGGPLNEQFL. For the CDR3, the DNA is TGTGCCAGCTCTGAGGGTGCGGGAGGGCCGTTGAATGAGCAGTTCCTC.

The table lists this clonotype with a few counts. This chain links TRBV7-9 with TRBJ1-2; D may be TRBD1 (6 bases). The CDR3 consists of 14 residues. The V gene's germline CDR1 is SEHNR and CDR2 FQNEAQ (reference sequence). V gave up 2 bases and J gave up 8 bases, with 15 bases separating them. The CDR3 here is CASSLFPGALGYTF. CDR3 DNA sequence: TGTGCCAGCAGCTTATTTCCGGGGGCGTTAGGCTACACCTTC. The variable domain in full, with the rest retrieved from reference TRBV7-9 and TRBJ1-2, is DTGVSQNPRHKITKRGQNVTFRCDPISEHNRLYWYRQTLGQGPEFLTYFQNEAQLEKSRLLSDRFSAERPKGSFSTLEIQRTEQGDSAMYLCASSLFPGALGYTFGSGTRLTVV.

The chain links TRBV6-5 to TRBJ2-1, with TRBD1 identical over 10 bases. Germline V lookup: CDR1 MNHEY, CDR2 SVGAGI. The CDR3 spans 16 residues. The ends lost 3 bases at V and 4 bases at J; junction bases unmatched: 6. The CDR3 loop is CASSYRGTGVYNEQFF. CDR3 bases: TGTGCCAGCAGTTATCGCGGGACAGGGGTGTACAATGAGCAGTTCTTC.

This clonotype showed up just a few times. The chain carries TRBV11-2 and TRBJ2-2; 8 bases line up with TRBD2. The CDR3 is 13 residues long. The V segment lost 6 bases and the J segment 6 bases; nucleotides outside the gene matches: 3. Germline V lookup: CDR1 SGHAT, CDR2 FQNNGV. The CDR3 DNA sequence: TGTGCCAGCAGTCACGGGGGGGCCGGGGAGCTGTTTTTT. It codes for CASSHGGAGELFF.

This clonotype was observed a handful of times. The rearrangement joins TRBV4-2 to TRBJ2-3, with no clear D. The V end lost 0 bases, the J end lost 2 bases, and 9 bases lay between the germline ends. The CDR3 has 15 amino acids. CDR1 and CDR2 (germline): LGHNA, YNFKEQ. The CDR3 loop reads CASSQDRVNTDTQYF. CDR3 bases: TGTGCCAGCAGCCAAGATCGTGTCAACACAGATACGCAGTATTTT.

The table lists this clonotype with a few counts. The rearrangement uses TRBV4-3 and TRBJ1-1; D is undetermined. Trimming pared 0 bases from V and 5 bases from J, leaving 13 bases between. Germline CDR1 LGHNA, CDR2 YSLEER. The CDR3 has 15 residues. The CDR3 DNA follows: TGCGCCAGCAGCCAAGATTTCTCGGGGTGGACTGAAGCTTTCTTT. Residues: CASSQDFSGWTEAFF.

This clonotype occurred many times. The chain couples TRBV6-5 to TRBJ2-5; D unresolved. CDR3 length: 11 residues. Per the germline V gene, CDR1 is MNHEY and CDR2 is SVGAGI. With 1 base removed from V and 5 bases from J, the gap between germline ends came to 2 bases. CDR3 DNA: TGTGCCAGCAGTTACTTTGAGACCCAGTACTTC. Its translation is CASSYFETQYF.

The rearrangement links TRBV12-3 or TRBV12-4 to TRBJ1-6; D might be TRBD1 (5 bases). The CDR3 is 15 residues long. V was pared by 6 bases and J by 9 bases, with 18 bases between. CDR3 residues: CASSWNPRRGSPLHF. CDR3 bases: TGTGCCAGCAGCTGGAATCCCCGAAGGGGTTCACCCCTCCACTTT.

J is TRBJ2-2 and V is TRBV6-2 or TRBV6-3; TRBD2 agrees at 8 bases. Trimming at V came to 0 bases and at J to 3 bases, leaving 9 bases not matched to a gene. CDR3 size: 18 residues. CDR1 and CDR2 from the germline V gene are MNHEY and SVGEGT. The CDR3 region is CASSYSSWRGVHTGELFF. The CDR3 region has the DNA TGTGCCAGCAGTTACTCGTCGTGGCGGGGGGTACACACCGGGGAGCTGTTTTTT.

The rearrangement links TRBV12-3 or TRBV12-4 to TRBJ2-6; D is ambiguous. The CDR3 runs 15 residues. The V end was cut by 5 bases, the J end by 4 bases, with 12 bases between. CDR3 nucleotide sequence: TGTGCCAGCAGTCGGTCGGGTTCCGGGGCCAACGTCCTGACTTTC. It codes for CASSRSGSGANVLTF.

The genes are TRBV10-2 and TRBJ2-7; perhaps TRBD1 as D (6 bases). Looked up from germline, CDR1 is WSHSY and CDR2 is SAAADI. With 4 bases removed from V and 2 bases from J, the gap between germline ends came to 15 bases. The CDR3 extends over 15 amino acids. The CDR3 reads CASSASGTFPYEQYF. CDR3 DNA: TGCGCCAGCAGTGCTTCCGGGACATTTCCCTACGAGCAGTACTTC.

The genes are TRBV29-1 and TRBJ2-1; 8 bases are a match to TRBD2. The germline V gene encodes CDR1 SQVTM and CDR2 ANQGSEA. The ends lost 4 bases at V and 5 bases at J; junction bases unmatched: 4. The length of the CDR3 is 13 residues. As DNA, the CDR3 is TGCAGCGTTGTTACTAGCGGAAACAATGAGCAGTTCTTC. This translates into CSVVTSGNNEQFF.

This clonotype was found a few times. The V gene is TRBV18, the J gene TRBJ2-4, with unresolved D. Germline V gene lookup returns CDR1 KGHSH and CDR2 LQKENI. There are 15 residues in the CDR3. V was trimmed by 6 bases and J by 0 bases, leaving 12 bases between them. CDR3 sequence reads: CASSSFGEAKNIQYF. DNA for the CDR3: TGTGCCAGCTCTTCCTTTGGTGAAGCCAAAAACATTCAGTACTTC.

This clonotype was recorded at least ten times. This chain uses TRBV24-1 with TRBJ2-2; the match to TRBD1 covers 7 bases. Unmatched junction bases numbered 6, after V lost 6 bases and J lost 6 bases. Looked up from germline, CDR1 is KGHDR and CDR2 is SFDVKD. The CDR3 runs to 14 residues. CDR3 in DNA: TGTGCCACCAGTCGACAGGGTTCCCCCGGGGAGCTGTTTTTT. This translates into CATSRQGSPGELFF.